This T cell receptor beta chain is from a study of blood T cell repertoires in COVID-19. Sequencing was performed with immunoSEQ multiplex PCR; in TCRdb, only in-frame clones are kept and a portion is missing. The table has fewer than 70,000 clones, 80% to 90% seen once. Germline V CDR1 and CDR2: SGHAT, FQNNGV. The CDR3 sequence is 13 residues long. The V and J ends lost 6 bases and 3 bases respectively, with 12 bases between them. Specimen: peripheral blood. The gene calls are TRBV11-2 and TRBJ2-7; D is possibly TRBD1 (6 bases). This TCR derives from a human donor in a cohort sampled during active COVID-19. This chain's CDR3 is CASSRQAFYEQYF. CDR3 bases: TGTGCCAGCAGTAGACAGGCCTTCTACGAGCAGTACTTC.